These T cell receptor beta chains were read from a single sample in a study of T cells in Graves' hyperthyroidism and ophthalmopathy. TCRdb reprocessed the multiplex PCR reads with MiXCR, giving one entry per CDR3 protein. The sample shows around 250,000 distinct CDR3 sequences, 13% to 15% of them seen only once. Material for sequencing was blood. The receptors come from a woman aged 40 to 49 with Graves' hyperthyroidism that later progressed to Graves' ophthalmopathy. The CDR3 runs from the conserved cysteine through the conserved F or W. The D gene is left open where the match is weak. Some rows mark clone size as missing; the rest say once, few, many or name a class of expanded clone.

CDR3aa | v_gene | abundance | d_gene
CSVDGTGEFSNQPQHF | TRBV20-1 | many | TRBD1
CSARLRQGAHDNSPLHF | TRBV20-1 | NA | TRBD1
CASSLTAGGGTGELFF | TRBV7-3 | many | TRBD2
CASSLVGQTSSGNTIYF | TRBV13 | few | TRBD1
CASSKVETAHNEQFF | TRBV6-1 | few | NA
CAWNRVGTNEKLFF | TRBV30 | many | NA
CASVQGYEQYF | TRBV11-2 | few | NA
CASLRGEEGFYEQYF | TRBV6-1 | many | NA
CASGSRVGEKLFF | TRBV27 | many | NA
CSARGLTERGSPLHF | TRBV20-1 | many | NA
CSVGGLVGEQYF | TRBV29-1 | NA | TRBD2
CSVWGAGNTIYF | TRBV29-1 | many | NA
CSASVLQGAAGYTF | TRBV20-1 | few | TRBD1
CASSYGTGDTGELFF | TRBV6-1 | many | TRBD1
CAIRGFTGPRNQPQHF | TRBV10-3 | few | NA
CASSLSLPTTETQYF | TRBV28 | many | NA
CASSLGGAGVNEQFF | TRBV6-1 | many | NA
CAGSLRLGADTQYF | TRBV7-2 | few | NA
CASSLFLAGEGETQYF | TRBV5-1 | many | TRBD2
CASSFQGTPGSSYNEQYF | TRBV7-9 | NA | NA
CAIFGGNTIYF | TRBV10-3 | many | NA
CASSSIALNIGYTF | TRBV6-6 | once | NA
CATSEGGNTIYF | TRBV24-1 | many | NA
CSASPMVGTHEQYF | TRBV20-1 | many | NA
CSARTSGVDTQYF | TRBV20-1 | many | TRBD2
CASSPRTSGTSTDTQYF | TRBV5-1 | NA | TRBD2
CASSLILLAGGVRTDTQYF | TRBV12-3/TRBV12-4 | many | TRBD2
CASSNMSGRFDEQYF | TRBV11-2 | NA | TRBD2
CASSDRQGVNEQFF | TRBV6-2/TRBV6-3 | many | TRBD1
CASSDPRLAGGTGELFF | TRBV2 | many | TRBD2
CASSGPLYYEQYF | TRBV25-1 | NA | NA
CASSESSAVYGYTF | TRBV6-1 | many | NA
CAWDRRTGEYSPLHF | TRBV30 | NA | TRBD1
CASSPLVAVEQYF | TRBV27 | many | NA
CASSLYSGNEQFF | TRBV27 | many | NA
CASSLAGGHGELFF | TRBV5-1 | few | NA
CASSSRLKTGTYNEQFF | TRBV27 | NA | NA
CASSFAPNTEAFF | TRBV7-3 | NA | NA
CAWNLKGGEDTQYF | TRBV30 | many | NA
CASSPTLADPYEQYF | TRBV18 | many | NA
CSARGVSSRTEAFF | TRBV20-1 | many | NA
CASSPLGLALSTQYF | TRBV27 | many | TRBD2
CASSPGAQTQYF | TRBV6-1 | NA | NA
CASSFSGTMNTEAFF | TRBV11-1 | many | NA
CASSLWGTGSDNEQYF | TRBV28 | many | TRBD1
CASSYQGGGGSYEQYF | TRBV28 | many | TRBD2
CASSLAGSSTDTQYF | TRBV11-2 | many | NA
CASSSSVNTEAFF | TRBV6-5 | many | NA